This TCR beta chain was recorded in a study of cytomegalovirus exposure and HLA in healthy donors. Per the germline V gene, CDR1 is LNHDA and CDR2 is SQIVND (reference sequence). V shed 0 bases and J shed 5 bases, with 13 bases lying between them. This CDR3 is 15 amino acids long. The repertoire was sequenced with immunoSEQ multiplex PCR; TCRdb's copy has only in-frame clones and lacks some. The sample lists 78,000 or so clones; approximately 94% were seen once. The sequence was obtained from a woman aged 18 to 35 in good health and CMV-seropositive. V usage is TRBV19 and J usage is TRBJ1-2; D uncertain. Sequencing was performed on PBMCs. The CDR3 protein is CASSIDNRASYGYTF. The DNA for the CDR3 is TGTGCCAGTAGTATAGATAACAGAGCCAGTTATGGCTACACCTTC. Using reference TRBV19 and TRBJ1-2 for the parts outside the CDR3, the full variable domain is DGGITQSPKYLFRKEGQNVTLSCEQNLNHDAMYWYRQDPGQGLRLIYYSQIVNDFQKGDIAEGYSVSREKKESFPLTVTSAQKNPTAFYLCASSIDNRASYGYTFGSGTRLTVV.